The sequence of this TCR beta chain was determined in a study of beta chain features in type 1 diabetes listed by TCRdb under 2018. Context from the whole study: Mean age, gender distribution, total cell number and subset yield did not differ between patients and healthy donors. A total of roughly 110 million sorted cells were examined across all samples, and the number of cells per subset was strongly correlated with RNA yield. Naive and central memory subsets were obtained from all 30 or so donors, but regulatory and stem cell-like memory subsets were isolated from only 8 patients and 8 healthy donors. In the study, TCRB repertoires of sorted circulating CD4+ T cell subsets from recently diagnosed type 1 diabetes patients were compared with those of matched healthy donors. Results the study describes overall, beyond this receptor: The naive, central memory and regulatory TCRB repertoires appeared to resemble one another more closely among patients than among healthy donors. Because cDNA was sequenced instead of genomic DNA, highly expressing activated cells could be over-represented, though the groups showed no difference in activation or CD3 levels. At VDJ recombination sites, type 1 diabetes patients had fewer insertions and more deleted nucleotides, which implies abnormalities in thymic rearrangement. Because small numbers of individuals were included in the HLA sub-analyses, any influence of HLA type on TCRB rearrangement was left unresolved. Shorter templates might be favored by PCR, yet because patient and control samples were amplified and corrected together, any such skew would affect both groups equally. In all four CD4+ subsets, TCRB CDR3 length was moderately but significantly shorter in type 1 diabetes patients.

From each donor, a single peripheral blood sample of about 120 mL on average was drawn into heparinised tubes. Using a panel that included CD45RO, CCR7, CD25, CD127, CD95 and CD27, naive, central memory, regulatory and stem cell-like memory CD4+ T cells were sorted on a BD FACSAria II. A purity above 95% was achieved for all sorted populations. Right away, PBMCs were isolated by Lymphoprep density gradient centrifugation and were stained directly, with no culture step. To minimize batch effects, samples were stained and sorted in pairs, one healthy donor with one patient per experiment. The entire isolated RNA was reverse transcribed using the High Capacity cDNA Reverse Transcription Kit, and thus expressed TCRB transcripts were sequenced. Deep immunoSEQ sequencing was applied to naive, central memory and regulatory T cell samples, giving an average of roughly 3.3 million total reads per sample. After sorted cells were lysed in RLT buffer, RNA was extracted with DNase-treated RNeasy Micro or Mini kits, with the choice depending on cell number. Each cell subset was processed separately to prevent cross-contamination, with patient and healthy donor samples processed together. The immunoSEQ multiplex PCR was used to amplify TCRB sequences from cDNA, generating 87-bp fragments that spanned the CDR3 region. Sequencing of the amplicons was done on the Illumina HiSeq platform. In the paper's pipeline: Synthetic template baselines were used to correct PCR bias computationally, reads within Hamming distance 2 were collapsed together, and singletons that could not be merged were discarded. Reads were aligned against IMGT to assign V, D and J genes, CDR3 length and insertions or deletions at six rearrangement sites. Within each subset, clonotype counts were normalized to sorted cell number, after which true diversity and Gini coefficients were computed with the tcR R package. The overlap coefficient, calculated on TCRB nucleotide sequences, was used to measure repertoire sharing. Out-of-frame TCRB sequences from naive cells were analyzed to stand in for the pre-selection repertoire. TCRdb took over this immuneACCESS table, retaining in-frame rearrangements with V and J assigned. Such tables are incomplete; in checked studies, under half of the missing clones stem from an unresolved V gene, and the remainder is unexplained. From that table come the V and J calls and clone size; the DNA was used to work out D and trimming. A total of 640,000 or so clones appear in this sample, 13% of them only once. Of the sample, 0.022% is held by the ten largest clones.

For this clone: What this receptor recognizes is not known. One base away there is no much larger clone; base qualities are not given.

The CDR3 sequence holds 10 residues, the cysteine and phenylalanine included. Here the CDR3 DNA is all that survives: 30 bases in frame from base 1. CDR1 and CDR2 are read off the germline V gene (reference sequence) as GTSNPN and SVGIG. Rearrangement joined TRBV30 to TRBJ1-1; the D gene identity is not certain. Sample: naive CD4+ T cells from blood. Interpreted using the paper, the cell subset or site label stands for: true naive CD4+ T cells. This TCR derives from a man younger than 35 with type 1 diabetes. Here the CDR3 is given as CASWVSEAFF. The DNA sequence reads TGTGCGTCCTGGGTATCAGAAGCTTTCTTT.